This record covers a single TCR beta chain. A few counts support this clonotype. This clone's antigen is unknown. Base qualities are not at hand, and no much larger clone is one base apart. According to the germline V gene, CDR1 reads MNHNS and CDR2 reads SASEGT. Taken from cysteine to phenylalanine, the CDR3 has 17 residues. Only the CDR3 DNA stays, 51 bases, in frame from base 1. V loses 6 bases at its end and J loses 4 bases; junction bases beyond the gene matches: 12. The data are from a study of patients and donors after allogeneic stem cell transplantation (TCRdb year 2020). Library preparation was by RT-PCR. Sequencing instrument: NextSeq 550. The raw public data were reprocessed by TCRdb itself: fastp quality trimming at Q25, MiXCR clonotype calling, in-frame beta chains only. Rows merge per CDR3 protein into single entries with the most common DNA and genes. The sample records about 960,000 distinct CDR3 sequences, over 15% of which are singletons. The ten most abundant clones make up 5% to 7.5% of the sample.

The chain links TRBV6-1 with TRBJ2-2, with TRBD1 identical over 9 junction bases. Sequences were obtained from blood, either unsorted or a sorted T cell fraction (not recorded which). This TCR came from a human donor who was either an allogeneic HSCT recipient or a stem cell or donor lymphocyte infusion donor (not recorded which). It is not recorded whose cells these are; they may come from a transplant donor. The DNA is as follows: TGTGCCAGCAGCCAAATACAGGGGGCGGGTAGCACCGGGGAGCTGTTTTTT. This is translated as CASSQIQGAGSTGELFF.